The subject of this entry is one T cell receptor beta chain. The entry originates in a study of blood T cell repertoires in COVID-19. The CDR3 runs to 14 residues. In germline, CDR1 is ENHRY, CDR2 SYGVKD. V gave up 7 bases and J gave up 1 base; unmatched junction bases: 6. As processed by the authors: Nucleated cell number was recorded as an estimate derived from reference gene primer amplification. Here immunoSEQ multiplex PCR was the method, and the copy in TCRdb shows in-frame clones only, minus some. For V, J and clone size, that table is used; D and trimming come from the DNA. The table lists approximately 130,000 clones, under 85% of them singletons, with approximately 20% in the top ten.

The chain is built from TRBV10-3 and TRBJ1-2; TRBD1 matches 7 bases. This clonotype was sampled from a man aged 30 to 45 who had recovered from COVID-19. Specimen: PBMCs or T cells enriched from blood (not recorded which). The CDR3 DNA is TGTGCCATCACCCCGGGACAGAATAACTATGGCTACACCTTC. Protein sequence: CAITPGQNNYGYTF.